This is a list of T cell receptor beta chains from one sample in a study of technical replicates of blood from four donors. Clones were sequenced by immunoSEQ multiplex PCR, and TCRdb holds only the in-frame ones, with some missing. The data contain nearly 70,000 clones, approximately 90% of them singletons. The sequenced sample was T cells isolated from PBMCs. The source of these receptors is a human donor in good health. Each CDR3 is given with its conserved first and last residue. The D gene is left open where the match is weak. Expanded clones are given a class, and other clones once, few, many or no size at all.

j_call clone_size v_call d_call cdr3_nt cdr3_aa
TRBJ2-3 - TRBV5-1 - TGCGCCAGCAGCCGAGGACACAGGGAACCAGATACGCAGTATTTT CASSRGHREPDTQYF
TRBJ2-6 - TRBV28 - TGTGCCAGCAGTTTCGGGAGTGGGGCCAACGTCCTGACTTTC CASSFGSGANVLTF
TRBJ1-5 - TRBV19 TRBD1 TGTGCCAGTAGTATCCAGGCAGGGGGGAATCAGCCCCAGCATTTT CASSIQAGGNQPQHF
TRBJ1-2 - TRBV2 - TGTGCCAGCAGTGAAGGGCTGGTTGGCTACACCTTC CASSEGLVGYTF
TRBJ2-3 - TRBV5-1 - TGCGCCAGCAGCCCCTACACAGATACGCAGTATTTT CASSPYTDTQYF
TRBJ2-7 - TRBV6-6 - TGTGCCAGCAGTTACTCGCCCCAGACAGGGAGGGAGCAGTACTTC CASSYSPQTGREQYF
TRBJ1-3 - TRBV2 TRBD1 TGTGCCAGCAGGCGGGACAGAGTAAATCTCCGCGGAAACACCATATATTTT CASRRDRVNLRGNTIYF
TRBJ2-3 - TRBV6-1 - TGTGCCAGCAGGGACTCGGCTTTCACAGATACGCAGTATTTT CASRDSAFTDTQYF
TRBJ1-2 - TRBV6-5 TRBD1 TGTGCCAGCAGTCCGAGCTCGGACAGGGGATATGGCTACACCTTC CASSPSSDRGYGYTF
TRBJ1-1 - TRBV7-9 TRBD1 TGTGCCAGCAGCACCACGACAGGGGGCTTGACTGAAGCTTTCTTT CASSTTTGGLTEAFF
TRBJ1-3 once TRBV10-3 TRBD1 TGTGCCATCGGCGAACCCGGGACAGGTAATTCCTACATCCCTGGAAACACCATATATTTT CAIGEPGTGNSYIPGNTIYF
TRBJ2-3 - TRBV4-1 - TGCGCCAGCAGCCAAGATCTCCAGGGGTTGGGCACAGATACGCAGTATTTT CASSQDLQGLGTDTQYF
TRBJ1-3 - TRBV28 - TGTGCCAGCAGTTTGCCCATGACAGGTCCTGGAAACACCATATATTTT CASSLPMTGPGNTIYF
TRBJ2-7 - TRBV28 TRBD2 TGTGCCAGCAGTTCATGGACTAGCGGGATATACGAGCAGTACTTC CASSSWTSGIYEQYF
TRBJ1-4 - TRBV19 - TGTGCCAGTATCCCGGGGTCAACTAATGAAAAACTGTTTTTT CASIPGSTNEKLFF
TRBJ2-1 - TRBV5-1 - TGCGCCAGCAGCTTGACGACAGTGGGGAATGAGCAGTTCTTC CASSLTTVGNEQFF
TRBJ1-3 - TRBV12-5 - TGTGCTAGTGGTTTGGTACCAGTCGCTCCTAGCTCTGGAAACACCATATATTTT CASGLVPVAPSSGNTIYF
TRBJ2-2 - TRBV9 - TGTGCCAGCAGCGTCACTCCCGGGACATTGAACACCGGGGAGCTGTTTTTT CASSVTPGTLNTGELFF
TRBJ2-6 - TRBV7-9 TRBD1 TGTGCCAGCAGCTTTGAGGACAGGTTCTACTCTGGGGCCAACGTCCTGACTTTC CASSFEDRFYSGANVLTF
TRBJ1-2 - TRBV19 - TGTGCCAGTAGTACGACAGGATCCTATGGCTACACCTTC CASSTTGSYGYTF
TRBJ2-5 - TRBV6-5 TRBD2 TGTGCCAGCAGTATACTGCTAGCGGGAGTAGAGACCCAGTACTTC CASSILLAGVETQYF
TRBJ2-7 - TRBV12-5 TRBD2 TGTGCTAGTGGTTTGACCCGAACTAGCGAGCCCTACGAGCAGTACTTC CASGLTRTSEPYEQYF
TRBJ1-2 - TRBV19 - TGTGCCAGTAGTGAGCCAGGGTTTTTGGACTATGGCTACACCTTC CASSEPGFLDYGYTF
TRBJ2-1 - TRBV11-3 - TGTGCCAGCAGCGGGGCCTCCCCCTACAATGAGCAGTTCTTC CASSGASPYNEQFF
TRBJ2-1 - TRBV4-2 TRBD2 TGTGCCAGCAGCCAACAAGGTCCTAGCGGAGCCAATAACAATGAGCAGTTCTTC CASSQQGPSGANNNEQFF
TRBJ2-7 once TRBV4-3 - TGCGCCAGCAGCCAAGACACGGGAGAGGGAAACGAGCAGTACTTC CASSQDTGEGNEQYF
TRBJ2-1 - TRBV7-2 TRBD2 TGTGCCAGCAGCGCCCTAGCGGGAGGCCGGGGAAATGAGCAGTTCTTC CASSALAGGRGNEQFF
TRBJ2-3 - TRBV7-9 - TGTGCCAGCAGACACTCTAGCAGAGCCGGCACAGATACGCAGTATTTT CASRHSSRAGTDTQYF
TRBJ2-7 - TRBV7-2 - TGTGCCAGCAGCTTAGAAGCAGGCTACGAGCAGTACTTC CASSLEAGYEQYF
TRBJ2-2 - TRBV19 - TGTGCCAGTAGCCGAGACAGAAACACCGGGGAGCTGTTTTTT CASSRDRNTGELFF
TRBJ2-7 - TRBV30 - TGTGCCTGGAGTCGTCTAGGAGGTTCGTACGAGCAGTACTTC CAWSRLGGSYEQYF
TRBJ2-7 - TRBV6-5 TRBD2 TGTGCCAGCAGTTACTCTAGCGGGAGTTCCTACGAGCAGTACTTC CASSYSSGSSYEQYF
TRBJ1-1 - TRBV2 - TGTGCCAGCAGTGAACAGGGGTCTTTCATGAACACTGAAGCTTTCTTT CASSEQGSFMNTEAFF
TRBJ1-2 - TRBV7-2 TRBD1 TGTGCCAGCAGCTTAGATAGGGACAGGGGAGACGGCTACACCTTC CASSLDRDRGDGYTF
TRBJ1-4 - TRBV5-1 - TGCGCCAGCAGTGGCGGGGGGCAACCCAATGAAAAACTGTTTTTT CASSGGGQPNEKLFF
TRBJ1-3 - TRBV28 - TGTGCCAGCCTCAGAGGCTCTGGAAACACCATATATTTT CASLRGSGNTIYF
TRBJ2-5 - TRBV2 TRBD1 TGTGCCAGCAAAGGACAGGGTTTTGGGACCCAGTACTTC CASKGQGFGTQYF